This T cell receptor beta chain was sequenced for a study of blood T cell repertoires in COVID-19. Study overall: Samples taken during acute and convalescent COVID-19 were collected in the United States, Italy and Spain. T cells, B-cell-depleted T cells, or PBMCs supplied cDNA or gDNA.

Authors' analysis steps: Reference gene primers were amplified, and this amplification served to estimate nucleated cell counts. Clones were read by immunoSEQ multiplex PCR, and TCRdb kept only the in-frame ones, dropping some. Clonal size and the V and J genes are those of that table, whereas D and trimming came from the DNA. The profile shows 90,000 to 110,000 clones, approximately 85% of them singletons. The table lists this clone with a few counts. At one of its ends the junction is not consistent with the germline gene, which may arise from a read error. This CDR3 is 13 amino acids long. Germline CDR1 MNHNS, CDR2 SASEGT.

The chain recombines TRBV6-1 with TRBJ2-4; 9 bases map to TRBD2. The sequencing input was peripheral blood. This receptor was identified in a man in his fifties or sixties with acute or convalescent COVID-19. The CDR3 loop reads CASTGLAQNIQYF. The CDR3 coding sequence is TGTGCCAGCACGGGACTAGCCCAAAACATTCAGTACTTC.